One TCR beta chain is described in this entry. Its antigen is unknown. The data were taken from a study of shared clonotypes between healthy human individuals. Findings of the study overall: Sharing across several donors was seen in roughly 5% of naive CD4 clonotypes.

About 30,000 T cell genomes (about 0.2 ug DNA) went into each sorted-subset replicate. Sequenced by immunoSEQ multiplex PCR; TCRdb stores in-frame clones only, minus some. Here the sample spans approximately 2,300,000 clones, around 90% being singletons. The length of the CDR3 is 13 residues. Losses at the gene ends were 4 bases for V and 3 bases for J; bases not matched to a gene: 4. Germline V gene data show CDR1 as SGHRS and CDR2 as YFSETQ. J is TRBJ2-7 and V is TRBV5-1; 7 positions match TRBD1. The receptor's source is a man younger than 35 in good health. Some clones in this sample may be carry-over from other donors' samples. What was sequenced was naive CD4+ T cells from PBMCs. Subset specified: CD45RA+ positively selected. The CDR3 DNA is TGCGCCAGCAGCCCCAGGGACAGCTACGAGCAGTACTTC. Translating gives CASSPRDSYEQYF.